One sample yielded the 27 T cell receptor beta chains listed below, sequenced in a study of cytomegalovirus exposure and HLA in healthy donors. The PCR had 60 Vbeta and 13 Jbeta primers. Libraries were prepared by immunoSEQ multiplex PCR; TCRdb keeps only in-frame clonotypes and omits some of them. This table has around 140,000 clones, around 74% appearing once. Sequencing input: PBMCs. The receptors were gathered from a male donor in good health and CMV-seronegative.

This sequence joins TRBV7-2 and TRBJ2-1; 8 bases are shared with TRBD1. Germline V lookup: CDR1 SGHTA, CDR2 FQGNSA. J lost 2 bases, V lost 2 bases, and 2 bases had no gene match. This CDR3 has 15 residues. CDR3 DNA sequence: TGTGCCAGCAGCTTAAGCAGGGGGCCCTACAATGAGCAGTTCTTC. This translates into CASSLSRGPYNEQFF.

This chain links TRBV21-1 with TRBJ1-2; TRBD1, the table's D call, was not compared with the DNA. TRBV21-1 is a documented pseudogene. The CDR3 loop spans 16 amino acids. CDR3 sequence reads: CASSKGRTGISDGYTF. Here the CDR3 DNA reads TGTGCCAGCAGCAAAGGAAGGACAGGGATCAGCGATGGCTACACCTTC.

V and J are TRBV18 and TRBJ2-5; 10 nucleotides match TRBD1. This CDR3 is 17 amino acids long. CDR1 KGHSH and CDR2 LQKENI come from the germline V gene. V gave up 6 bases and J gave up 3 bases; unmatched junction bases: 13. CDR3 region: CASSQGQGTIYKETQYF. Written as DNA, the CDR3 is TGTGCCAGCTCCCAGGGACAGGGGACAATCTACAAAGAGACCCAGTACTTC.

V usage is TRBV11-2 and J usage is TRBJ2-7, with TRBD2 matching over 8 bases. CDR3 length: 18 amino acids. V dropped 4 bases and J dropped 3; count of bases not matched to a gene: 17. Germline CDR1 reads SGHAT; CDR2 reads FQNNGV. As DNA, the CDR3 is TGTGCCAGCAGCTCCCGGGACCCGCGAGCGGGAGAACACTACGAGCAGTACTTC. It specifies CASSSRDPRAGEHYEQYF.

The rearrangement joins TRBV19 to TRBJ2-1; D gene unclear. The CDR3 is 16 amino acids. The V gene lost 0 bases and the J gene lost 0 bases, with 9 bases spanning the gap. Germline assignment: CDR1 LNHDA and CDR2 SQIVND (reference sequence). CDR3 in amino acids: CASSIDRRSSYNEQFF. The CDR3, as DNA: TGTGCCAGTAGTATAGATCGACGGAGCTCCTACAATGAGCAGTTCTTC.

This clone was seen a handful of times. The chain employs TRBV2 and TRBJ1-2, with 7 bases fitting TRBD1. Germline V CDR1 and CDR2: SNHLY, FYNNEI. V trimming: 2 bases; J trimming: 9 bases; junction bases outside the gene matches: 9. This CDR3 region has 14 residues. CDR3 bases: TGTGCCAGCAGTGAAACAGGGGTCGAAGACCGCTACACCTTC. Translation gives CASSETGVEDRYTF.

This sequence joins TRBV28 and TRBJ1-2; 8 nucleotides agree with TRBD1. V trimming: 5 bases; J trimming: 4 bases; junction bases outside the gene matches: 6. The CDR3 is made up of 14 amino acids. CDR1 is MDHEN and CDR2 is SYDVKM in the germline V gene. DNA for the CDR3: TGTGCCAGCAGTGAGGACAGGGTTACCTATGGCTACACCTTC. Its translation is CASSEDRVTYGYTF.

In its sample, this clone was seen a few times. The gene calls are TRBV9 and TRBJ1-2; the D gene is possibly TRBD1 (5 bases). This CDR3 is built from 13 residues. The germline V and J ends were trimmed by 4 bases and 6 bases, with 13 bases remaining between them. CDR1 and CDR2 from the germline V gene are SGDLS and YYNGEE. In DNA form, the CDR3 reads TGTGCCAGCAGCTCCTCGGGGGAGAATGGCTACACCTTC. It yields the protein CASSSSGENGYTF.

Only a few counts were recorded for this clone. The chain uses TRBV19 and TRBJ1-1; the D gene is possibly TRBD1 (6 bases). The ends were cut back, 4 bases at V and 1 base at J, with 13 bases in the middle. The CDR3 totals 15 residues. From germline, CDR1 is LNHDA and CDR2 SQIVND (reference sequence). The CDR3 reads CASSKSGQQNTEAFF. The CDR3 DNA sequence: TGTGCCAGTAGTAAAAGCGGACAGCAGAACACTGAAGCTTTCTTT.

V gene TRBV9 combines with J gene TRBJ1-2, with 7 positions matching TRBD1. The CDR3 is made up of 15 amino acids. In germline, CDR1 is SGDLS, CDR2 YYNGEE. V shed 4 bases, J shed 1 base, and the junction held 7 bases outside the gene matches. The CDR3 here is CASSPRDSRNYGYTF. The CDR3 DNA is TGTGCCAGCAGCCCACGGGACAGCCGTAACTATGGCTACACCTTC. Drawing the rest from reference TRBV9 and TRBJ1-2, the complete variable domain is DSGVTQTPKHLITATGQRVTLRCSPRSGDLSVYWYQQSLDQGLQFLIQYYNGEERAKGNILERFSAQQFPDLHSELNLSSLELGDSALYFCASSPRDSRNYGYTFGSGTRLTVV.

This chain's CDR3 is CASSWRTGLDNSPLHF. The CDR3 nucleotides are TGTGCCAGCAGCTGGAGGACAGGGTTGGATAATTCACCCCTCCACTTT. The J gene is TRBJ1-6, the V gene TRBV5-4, with 8 bases fitting TRBD1. Per the germline V gene, CDR1 is SGHNT and CDR2 is YYREEE (reference sequence). Losses at the gene ends were 3 bases for V and 5 bases for J; bases not matched to a gene: 7. This CDR3 comprises 16 residues.

This clone has a handful of counts. This chain connects TRBV25-1 to TRBJ2-1; maybe TRBD2 (6 bases). The CDR3 is 14 amino acids. Per the germline V gene, CDR1 is MGHDK and CDR2 is SYGVNS. V lost 1 base to trimming and J lost 9 bases, with 13 bases between them. Here the CDR3 reads CASSESSPEGEQFF. In nucleotides, the CDR3 is TGTGCCAGCAGTGAATCCTCCCCGGAGGGTGAGCAGTTCTTC.

The chain combines TRBV5-1 with TRBJ2-5; 9 bases match TRBD2. CDR3 length: 17 amino acids. Unmatched junction bases numbered 7, after V lost 0 bases and J lost 1 base. Germline V gives CDR1 SGHRS, CDR2 YFSETQ. The CDR3 reads CASSLGLAGRSQETQYF. The CDR3 DNA is TGCGCCAGCAGCTTGGGGCTAGCGGGGAGGAGCCAAGAGACCCAGTACTTC.

The chain recombines TRBV7-2 with TRBJ2-5, with a possible D match to TRBD2 (6 bases). This CDR3 spans 15 amino acids. Trimming took off 1 base at V and 4 bases at J, with 13 bases between the two ends. CDR1 and CDR2 from the germline V gene are SGHTA and FQGNSA. The CDR3 bases are TGTGCCAGCAGCTTAGTATCCCGGGGAGGAGAGACCCAGTACTTC. This gives the protein CASSLVSRGGETQYF.

The chain employs TRBV9 and TRBJ2-3; 15 nucleotides match TRBD2. Germline V gene sequence: CDR1 SGDLS, CDR2 YYNGEE. J lost 3 bases, V lost 3 bases, and 11 bases had no gene match. This CDR3 has 19 amino acids. The DNA of the CDR3 is TGTGCCAGCAGCGCAGAGACGGGACTAGCGGGGGGCCGAACAGATACGCAGTATTTT. Protein product: CASSAETGLAGGRTDTQYF.

This clone was counted once. The V and J genes are TRBV18 and TRBJ1-1; D is ambiguous. The V gene lost 3 bases and the J gene lost 7 bases, with 12 bases spanning the gap. There are 13 residues in the CDR3. Germline V lookup: CDR1 KGHSH, CDR2 LQKENI. The CDR3 DNA sequence: TGTGCCAGCTCACCCCGGGAGGGCGGTGAAGCTTTCTTT. Its translation is CASSPREGGEAFF. Drawing the rest from reference TRBV18 and TRBJ1-1, the complete variable domain is NAGVMQNPRHLVRRRGQEARLRCSPMKGHSHVYWYRQLPEEGLKFMVYLQKENIIDESGMPKERFSAEFPKEGPSILRIQQVVRGDSAAYFCASSPREGGEAFFGQGTRLTVV.

The chain is built from TRBV13 and TRBJ2-5; tentatively, D is TRBD2 (5 bases). The CDR3 runs 17 residues. Germline assignment: CDR1 PRHDT and CDR2 FYEKMQ (reference sequence). Trimming removed 0 bases at V and 5 bases at J, with 19 bases between. In nucleotides, the CDR3 is TGTGCCAGCAGCTTAGGCCTTGCCTCCCTTGGCGGGGAGACCCAGTACTTC. Translation gives CASSLGLASLGGETQYF.

The genes are TRBV7-2 and TRBJ2-3, with TRBD2 matching 11 bases. Germline V gene data show CDR1 as SGHTA and CDR2 as FQGNSA. This CDR3 is built from 16 residues. Trimming cost V 1 base and J 10 bases; bases outside gene matches: 10. The CDR3 coding sequence is TGTGCCAGCAGCTTAGTTGGGACTAGCGGCGATGGAGCGCAGTATTTT. Encoded protein: CASSLVGTSGDGAQYF.

This clone has only one observation. This rearrangement joins TRBV7-2 to TRBJ2-5, with TRBD2 identical over 8 bases. Germline CDR1 SGHTA, CDR2 FQGNSA. The J segment lost 1 base and the V segment lost 5 bases, leaving 3 bases of the junction unmatched. This CDR3 has 14 amino acids. The CDR3 loop is CASSREGSQETQYF. The CDR3 DNA reads TGTGCCAGCAGCCGGGAGGGGAGCCAAGAGACCCAGTACTTC.

The chain is built from TRBV5-1 and TRBJ2-5; TRBD2 might be the D (5 bases). The CDR3 length is 15 residues. V shed 2 bases and J shed 1 base, with 12 bases lying between them. CDR1 is SGHRS and CDR2 is YFSETQ in the germline V gene. The CDR3 here is CASSFGRAAQETQYF. In nucleotides, the CDR3 is TGCGCCAGCAGCTTTGGGCGGGCTGCCCAAGAGACCCAGTACTTC.

This clone was counted a few times. The chain links TRBV14 to TRBJ2-5, with D unresolved. V gave up 5 bases and J gave up 0 bases, with 4 bases separating them. The CDR3 contains 12 residues. CDR1 is SGHDN and CDR2 is FVKESK in the germline V gene. The CDR3 is CASSGYQETQYF. The CDR3 nucleotides are TGTGCCAGCAGCGGCTACCAAGAGACCCAGTACTTC.

The rearrangement joins TRBV11-1 to TRBJ2-5; 15 bases are a match to TRBD2. TRBJ2-7 matches the DNA end more closely, so the J call is doubtful. The CDR3 sequence is 14 residues long. CDR1 SGHAT and CDR2 FQDESV come from the germline V gene (reference sequence). The CDR3 reads CASSPGLAGGEQYF. In DNA, the CDR3 is TGTGCCAGCAGCCCGGGACTAGCGGGAGGCGAGCAGTACTTC.

The V and J genes are TRBV5-1 and TRBJ2-3, with TRBD2 matching 8 bases. V shed 0 bases, J shed 2 bases, and the junction held 5 bases outside the gene matches. The CDR3 sequence is 16 residues long. The germline V gene encodes CDR1 SGHRS and CDR2 YFSETQ. CDR3 bases: TGCGCCAGCAGCTTGGGATCCGGGGGGGCCACAGATACGCAGTATTTT. Protein sequence: CASSLGSGGATDTQYF.

The J gene is TRBJ2-7, the V gene TRBV28; 9 bases are a match to TRBD2. The CDR3 has 15 amino acids. The V segment lost 6 bases and the J segment 2 bases; nucleotides outside the gene matches: 8. Germline V gene data show CDR1 as MDHEN and CDR2 as SYDVKM. The CDR3 coding sequence is TGTGCCAGCAGAAAAAATAGCGGGAGTACCTACGAGCAGTACTTC. It is translated as CASRKNSGSTYEQYF.

The rearrangement joins TRBV19 to TRBJ1-2, with unresolved D. Germline-derived CDR1 and CDR2 are LNHDA and SQIVND (reference sequence). This CDR3 spans 14 amino acids. V lost 5 bases, J lost 2 bases, and 12 bases lay in between. Written as DNA, the CDR3 is TGTGCCAGTAGTGCCCGGAGGGAGAACTATGGCTACACCTTC. Amino acid sequence: CASSARRENYGYTF.

The chain couples TRBV7-9 to TRBJ2-7; D perhaps matches TRBD1 (5 bases). The V gene lost 5 bases and the J gene lost 1 base, with 9 bases spanning the gap. The CDR3 spans 13 residues. CDR1 is SEHNR, CDR2 FQNEAQ, per germline (reference sequence). CDR3 nucleotide sequence: TGTGCCAGCAGCCCGACAGTTTCCTACGAGCAGTACTTC. Translated: CASSPTVSYEQYF.

V usage is TRBV14 and J usage is TRBJ1-1; a possible D gene is TRBD1 (6 bases). In germline, CDR1 is SGHDN, CDR2 FVKESK. V was shortened by 5 bases and J by 2 bases, with 9 bases between the two germline ends. The CDR3 extends over 13 amino acids. This CDR3 reads CASSVGGNTEAFF. CDR3 DNA sequence: TGTGCCAGCAGCGTAGGGGGTAACACTGAAGCTTTCTTT.